The rows below give T cell receptor beta chains drawn from one sample of a study of CD8+ T cells in alopecia areata. Assay: immunoSEQ multiplex PCR; the TCRdb copy retains only in-frame clones and omits some. The sample includes about 13,000 clones, roughly three fifths of them seen just once. Sequenced material: CD4+ Tregs sorted from blood. The receptors come from a human donor with alopecia areata. The CDR3 runs from the conserved cysteine through the conserved F or W. The order of the fields is V gene, CDR3 protein.

TRBV19 CATASGRVYNEQFF
TRBV6-1 CASSSTKDRAYGYTF
TRBV4-1 CASSLQGARTGELFF
TRBV14 CASSQDSHPGTEAFF
TRBV7-9 CASSARGIGEAFF
TRBV7-9 CASSTGGPGPIWAYEQYF
TRBV5-1 CASSLASGSSYEQYF
TRBV7-3 CASSSRPRGTSTDTQYF
TRBV6-1 CASSRQPSYEQYF
TRBV28 CASSFSSLAEGTDTQYF
TRBV7-9 CASSRRDSQDTQYF
TRBV30 CAFQGGNQPQHF
TRBV14 CASSQDSGTRRYEQYF
TRBV6-1 CASSTTGHPPGPQHF
TRBV28 CASSSTRPRADTQYF
TRBV7-8 CASSPGGATNEKLFF
TRBV6-5 CASTYAGGTDTQYF
TRBV5-1 CASSLALQGSNTF
TRBV2 CASRGTEWGLFF